The 10 T cell receptor beta chains presented below share a single source sample, sequenced in a study of T cell therapy after organ transplantation. Their antigens remain unidentified. Data came from immunoSEQ multiplex PCR; TCRdb stores just in-frame clones and leaves some out. The sample lists about 48,000 clones, approximately 94% seen once, with 3% to 3.5% in the top ten. The specimen was CD8+ T cells from blood, collected before autologous CMV-specific T cell therapy. The receptors shown here come from a human patient who had received a solid organ transplant and had CMV disease.

The chain combines TRBV2 with TRBJ2-1; 11 bases agree with TRBD2. Germline assignment: CDR1 SNHLY and CDR2 FYNNEI. The CDR3 contains 15 residues. V lost 3 bases and J lost 9; bases outside the gene matches: 7. The CDR3, as DNA: TGTGCCAGCAGTGAGGCTAGCGGGAGGTTAAGTGAGCAGTTCTTC. It is translated as CASSEASGRLSEQFF.

The CDR3 region has the DNA TGTGCCAGCAGTTTATTGCTAGCCTCTGGGGCCAACGTCCTGACTTTC. Translation: CASSLLLASGANVLTF. The chain joins TRBV27 to TRBJ2-6, with D possibly matching TRBD2 (5 bases). The CDR3 totals 16 residues. Trimming removed 1 base at V and 0 bases at J, with 7 bases between. Germline V gene lookup returns CDR1 MNHEY and CDR2 SMNVEV (reference sequence).

The CDR3 loop is CATVLGTEAFF. DNA of the CDR3: TGTGCCACCGTCTTAGGTACTGAAGCTTTCTTT. This chain uses TRBV15 with TRBJ1-1; D call uncertain. The CDR3 length is 11 residues. Germline V lookup: CDR1 LNHNV, CDR2 YYDKDF (reference sequence). Trimming shortened V by 8 bases and J by 5 bases, and 9 bases separated the two germline ends.

The CDR3 loop is CASSLNTYEQYF. DNA of the CDR3: TGTGCCAGCAGCCTTAACACCTACGAGCAGTACTTC. The rearrangement links TRBV5-6 to TRBJ2-7; D gene uncertain. The CDR3 is made up of 12 amino acids. The germline CDR1 and CDR2 sequences are SGHDT and YYEEEE. V was pared by 4 bases and J by 2 bases, with 7 bases between.

The chain has TRBV19 and TRBJ1-2; D is undetermined. This CDR3 contains 13 residues. Germline values: CDR1 LNHDA, CDR2 SQIVND (reference sequence). The V and J ends lost 1 base and 6 bases respectively, with 9 bases between them. The CDR3 region is CASSIGRSDGYTF. The DNA of the CDR3 is TGTGCCAGTAGTATAGGAAGGTCGGATGGCTACACCTTC. Supplemented by reference TRBV19 and TRBJ1-2, the full variable domain reads DGGITQSPKYLFRKEGQNVTLSCEQNLNHDAMYWYRQDPGQGLRLIYYSQIVNDFQKGDIAEGYSVSREKKESFPLTVTSAQKNPTAFYLCASSIGRSDGYTFGSGTRLTVV.

The genes are TRBV5-1 and TRBJ2-2, with 8 nucleotides matching TRBD1. Looked up from germline, CDR1 is SGHRS and CDR2 is YFSETQ. V was pared by 7 bases and J by 11 bases, with 7 bases of the junction left unmatched. The CDR3 has 12 residues. CDR3 nucleotide sequence: TGCGCCAGCGAGGGACAGGCTCCTGAGCTGTTTTTT. Its protein product is CASEGQAPELFF.

The chain joins TRBV6-5 to TRBJ1-2, with D uncertain. The germline CDR1 and CDR2 sequences are MNHEY and SVGAGI. The length of the CDR3 is 13 residues. V lost 0 bases and J 5 bases, leaving 7 bases between the germline ends. As DNA, the CDR3 is TGTGCCAGCAGTTACTCGTCAGATTATGGCTACACCTTC. Its protein product is CASSYSSDYGYTF.

The chain uses TRBV6-6 and TRBJ1-2; 7 bases fit TRBD1. The CDR3 loop spans 13 amino acids. The trim removed 7 bases at V and 4 bases at J, leaving 6 bases unmatched. Germline assignment: CDR1 MNHNY and CDR2 SVGAGI (reference sequence). Here the CDR3 DNA reads TGTGCCAGCATTAAGGGGGCGCGCTATGGCTACACCTTC. Translating gives CASIKGARYGYTF.

The chain uses TRBV30 and TRBJ1-1; D call uncertain. Trimming took 5 bases from V and 3 from J, leaving 13 bases between them. The CDR3 totals 13 residues. Per the germline V gene, CDR1 is GTSNPN and CDR2 is SVGIG (reference sequence). The CDR3 DNA sequence: TGTGCCTGGTCCACCCTCCGGGACACTGAAGCTTTCTTT. This codes for CAWSTLRDTEAFF.

V gene TRBV21-1 combines with J gene TRBJ1-3; the D call of TRBD1 is as the table states it, not checked on the DNA. TRBV21-1 is given as a pseudogene. This CDR3 region has 16 residues. CDR3 coding DNA: TGTGCCAGCAGCACCTGGGACAATTTCTTTGGAAACACCATATATTTT. Translating it yields CASSTWDNFFGNTIYF.